Sequencing of this TCR beta chain was carried out in a study of blood T cell repertoires in COVID-19. The CDR3 runs 15 residues. Trimming removed 4 bases from V and 7 bases from J; junction bases left unmatched: 8. CDR1 is LGHNA, CDR2 YNFKEQ, per germline. Clones were read by immunoSEQ multiplex PCR, and TCRdb kept only the in-frame ones, dropping some. The table shows 25,000 to 30,000 clones, with approximately 88% occurring only once. Sequencing used peripheral blood. This chain connects TRBV4-2 to TRBJ2-1; TRBD2 aligns across 9 bases. The receptor's source is a human donor in a cohort sampled during active COVID-19. The CDR3: CASSPGLRGGNEQFF. Here the CDR3 DNA reads TGTGCCAGCAGCCCGGGCTTGCGGGGGGGAAATGAGCAGTTCTTC.